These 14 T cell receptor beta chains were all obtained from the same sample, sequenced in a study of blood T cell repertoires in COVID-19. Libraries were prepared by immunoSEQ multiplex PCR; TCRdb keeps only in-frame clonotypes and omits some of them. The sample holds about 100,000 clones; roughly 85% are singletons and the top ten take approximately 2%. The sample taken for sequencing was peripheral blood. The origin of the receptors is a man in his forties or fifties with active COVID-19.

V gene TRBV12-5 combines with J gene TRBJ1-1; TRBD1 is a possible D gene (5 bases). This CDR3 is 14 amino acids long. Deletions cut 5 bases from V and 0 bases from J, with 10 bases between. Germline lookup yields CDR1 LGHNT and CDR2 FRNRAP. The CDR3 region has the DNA TGTGCTAGTGGTACCAGGGTGTTGAACACTGAAGCTTTCTTT. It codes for CASGTRVLNTEAFF.

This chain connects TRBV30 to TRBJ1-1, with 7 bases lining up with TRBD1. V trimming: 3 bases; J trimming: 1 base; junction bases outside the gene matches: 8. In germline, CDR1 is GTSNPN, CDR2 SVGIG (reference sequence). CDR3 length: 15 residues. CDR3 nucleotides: TGTGCCTGGAGGAATTACAGGGGTGCGAACACTGAAGCTTTCTTT. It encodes CAWRNYRGANTEAFF.

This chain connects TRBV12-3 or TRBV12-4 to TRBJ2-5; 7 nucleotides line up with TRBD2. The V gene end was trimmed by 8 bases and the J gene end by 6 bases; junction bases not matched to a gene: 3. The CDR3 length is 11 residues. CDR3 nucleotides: TGTGCCAGCGGGGGGGGTAAGACCCAGTACTTC. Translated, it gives CASGGGKTQYF.

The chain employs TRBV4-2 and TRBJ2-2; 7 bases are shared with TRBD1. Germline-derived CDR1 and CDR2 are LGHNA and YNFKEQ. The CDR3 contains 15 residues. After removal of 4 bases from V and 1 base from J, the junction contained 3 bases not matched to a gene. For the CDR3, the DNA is TGTGCCAGCAGCCGCCGGGACAGGAACACCGGGGAGCTGTTTTTT. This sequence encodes CASSRRDRNTGELFF.

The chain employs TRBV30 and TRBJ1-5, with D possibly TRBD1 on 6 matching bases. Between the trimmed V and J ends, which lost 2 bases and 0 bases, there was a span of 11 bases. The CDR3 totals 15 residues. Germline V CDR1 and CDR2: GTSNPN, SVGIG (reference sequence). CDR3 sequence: CAWSRGGASNQPQHF. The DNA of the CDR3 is TGTGCCTGGAGTAGAGGGGGGGCTAGCAATCAGCCCCAGCATTTT.

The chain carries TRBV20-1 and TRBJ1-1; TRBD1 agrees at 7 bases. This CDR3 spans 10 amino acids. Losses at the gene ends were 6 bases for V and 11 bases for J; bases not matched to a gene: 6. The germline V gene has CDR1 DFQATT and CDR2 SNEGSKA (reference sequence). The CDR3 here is CSAFTGEAFF. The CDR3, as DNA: TGCAGTGCCTTCACAGGGGAGGCTTTCTTT.

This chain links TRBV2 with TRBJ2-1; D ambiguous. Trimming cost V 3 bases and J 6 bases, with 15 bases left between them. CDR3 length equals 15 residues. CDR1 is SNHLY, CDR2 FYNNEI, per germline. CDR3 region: CASSDPFRVSNEQFF. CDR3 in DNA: TGTGCCAGCAGTGATCCCTTTCGAGTGTCCAATGAGCAGTTCTTC. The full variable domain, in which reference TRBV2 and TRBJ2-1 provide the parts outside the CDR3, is EPEVTQTPSHQVTQMGQEVILRCVPISNHLYFYWYRQILGQKVEFLVSFYNNEISEKSEIFDDQFSVERPDGSNFTLKIRSTKLEDSAMYFCASSDPFRVSNEQFFGPGTRLTVL.

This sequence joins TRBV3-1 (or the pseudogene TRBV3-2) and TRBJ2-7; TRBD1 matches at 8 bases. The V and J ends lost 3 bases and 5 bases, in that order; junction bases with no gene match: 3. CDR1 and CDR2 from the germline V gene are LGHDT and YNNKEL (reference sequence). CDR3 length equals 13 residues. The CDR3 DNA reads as TGTGCCAGCAGCCAGCAGGGGGCTCACGAGCAGTACTTC. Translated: CASSQQGAHEQYF.

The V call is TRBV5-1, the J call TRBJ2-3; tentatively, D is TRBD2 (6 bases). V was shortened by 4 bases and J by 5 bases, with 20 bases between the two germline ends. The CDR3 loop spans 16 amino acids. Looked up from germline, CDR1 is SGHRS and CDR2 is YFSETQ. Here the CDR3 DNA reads TGCGCCAGCAGCGCCGTAGGGGCGGGGCAGGGAGATACGCAGTATTTT. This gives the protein CASSAVGAGQGDTQYF.

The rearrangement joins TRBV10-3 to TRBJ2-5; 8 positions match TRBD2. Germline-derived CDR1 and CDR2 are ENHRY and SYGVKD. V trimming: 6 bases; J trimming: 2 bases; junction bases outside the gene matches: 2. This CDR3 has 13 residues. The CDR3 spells CAISGGGQETQYF. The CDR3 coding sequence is TGTGCCATCAGCGGGGGGGGACAAGAGACCCAGTACTTC.

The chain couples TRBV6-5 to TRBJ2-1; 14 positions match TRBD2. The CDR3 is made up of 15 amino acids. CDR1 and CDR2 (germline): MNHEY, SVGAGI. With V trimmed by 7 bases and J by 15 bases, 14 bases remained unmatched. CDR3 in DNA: TGTGCCAGCACCGGACTAGCGGGGGGCACTCTATCGCGGTTCTTC. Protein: CASTGLAGGTLSRFF.

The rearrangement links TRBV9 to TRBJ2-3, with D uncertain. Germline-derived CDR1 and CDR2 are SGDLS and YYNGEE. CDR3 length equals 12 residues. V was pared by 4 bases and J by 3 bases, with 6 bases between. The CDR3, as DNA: TGTGCCAGCAGCCCGAGTACAGATACGCAGTATTTT. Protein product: CASSPSTDTQYF.

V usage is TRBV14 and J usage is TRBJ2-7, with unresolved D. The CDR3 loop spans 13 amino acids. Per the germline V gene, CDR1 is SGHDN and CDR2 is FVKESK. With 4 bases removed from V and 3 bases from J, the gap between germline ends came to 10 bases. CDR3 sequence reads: CASSPLESYEQYF. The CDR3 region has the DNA TGTGCCAGCAGCCCACTTGAGAGCTACGAGCAGTACTTC.

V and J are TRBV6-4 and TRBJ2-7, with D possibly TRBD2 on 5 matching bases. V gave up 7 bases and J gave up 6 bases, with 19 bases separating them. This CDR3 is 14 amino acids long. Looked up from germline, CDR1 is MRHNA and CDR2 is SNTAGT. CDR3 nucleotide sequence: TGTGCCAGCACGATACGGGATGTCCAAGGCGAGCAGTACTTC. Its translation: CASTIRDVQGEQYF.